What follows is one TCR beta chain and its context. Its antigen remains unknown. This entry belongs to a study of identifying expanded T cells in peripheral blood. Study-level points and caveats: Over around two and four weeks, about 17 and 20 clones changed, versus approximately 1.1 between replicates.

The table came from immunoSEQ multiplex PCR; TCRdb's copy has only in-frame clones and leaves some out. The table has about 74,000 clones, approximately 84% seen once. The trim removed 3 bases at V and 5 bases at J, leaving 1 base unmatched. Germline CDR1 SGHVS, CDR2 FQNEAQ. The CDR3 is 13 amino acids. Specimen: blood. The rearrangement links TRBV7-8 to TRBJ2-1, with 7 bases that match TRBD2. This TCR came from a person aged 18 to 75 in good health. Written as DNA, the CDR3 is TGTGCCAGCAGCTTCGGGACTAACAATGAGCAGTTCTTC. It is translated as CASSFGTNNEQFF.